What follows are 23 T cell receptor beta chains derived from one specimen sequenced in a study of blood T cell repertoires in COVID-19. Clones were read by immunoSEQ multiplex PCR, and TCRdb kept only the in-frame ones, dropping some. The top ten clones hold approximately 4.4% of a sample with approximately 77,000 clones, over 85% of them seen once. The material sequenced was peripheral blood. The receptors originated from a man between 50 and 59 years old with active COVID-19.

This chain uses TRBV5-1 with TRBJ2-1; possible D gene TRBD2, 6 bases. Trimming took 4 bases from V and 4 from J, leaving 12 bases between them. CDR1 SGHRS and CDR2 YFSETQ come from the germline V gene. This CDR3 has 14 residues. The CDR3 nucleotides are TGCGCCAGCAGCGACGGGAGCTATTACAATGAGCAGTTCTTC. It is translated as CASSDGSYYNEQFF.

V and J are TRBV4-2 and TRBJ2-2; TRBD2 matches 8 bases. V was pared by 4 bases and J by 0 bases, with 16 bases of the junction left unmatched. CDR1 LGHNA and CDR2 YNFKEQ come from the germline V gene. CDR3 length: 20 residues. The CDR3 DNA follows: TGTGCCAGCAGCCTCAGAACTAGCGGCCAGCGACACACGAACACCGGGGAGCTGTTTTTT. Protein: CASSLRTSGQRHTNTGELFF.

The rearrangement joins TRBV3-1 (or the pseudogene TRBV3-2) to TRBJ1-1; D is undetermined. The germline V and J ends were trimmed by 4 bases and 3 bases, with 9 bases remaining between them. CDR3 length: 13 amino acids. Germline assignment: CDR1 LGHDT and CDR2 YNNKEL (reference sequence). The CDR3 spells CASSRMQDTEAFF. Written as DNA, the CDR3 is TGTGCCAGCAGCCGAATGCAGGACACTGAAGCTTTCTTT.

About this clone: A read error may produce the germline difference seen at one junction end. The chain is built from TRBV6-2 or TRBV6-3 and TRBJ2-1; D perhaps matches TRBD2 (5 bases). The CDR3 spans 12 residues. Looked up from germline, CDR1 is MNHEY and CDR2 is SVGEGT. In DNA, the CDR3 is TGTGCCAGCAGTCGCGGCTGGGCCGTCGGGGTCTTC. Residues: CASSRGWAVGVF.

This clone was recorded only once. CDR3 DNA: TGTGCCAGCAGCCAAGGGGGGGGGCGTGGAGATACGCAGTATTTT. This gives the protein CASSQGGGRGDTQYF. This rearrangement joins TRBV3-1 (or the pseudogene TRBV3-2) to TRBJ2-3; D perhaps matches TRBD2 (7 bases). The germline V gene encodes CDR1 LGHDT and CDR2 YNNKEL (reference sequence). The CDR3 has 15 residues. Deletions cut 1 base from V and 5 bases from J, with 13 bases between.

The CDR3 nucleotides read TGTGCCATCAGGGGGACTATCGAGCAGTACTTC. Translated: CAIRGTIEQYF. This sequence joins TRBV10-3 and TRBJ2-7; 7 bases line up with TRBD2. Unmatched junction bases numbered 2, after V lost 6 bases and J lost 6 bases. The length of the CDR3 is 11 residues. CDR1 is ENHRY and CDR2 is SYGVKD in the germline V gene.

This clone was detected once. The chain joins TRBV9 to TRBJ2-7, with a possible D match to TRBD2 (6 bases). Deletions cut 2 bases from V and 0 bases from J, with 9 bases between. Per germline, CDR1 SGDLS and CDR2 YYNGEE. CDR3 length: 14 amino acids. This CDR3 reads CASSVGTHSYEQYF. The DNA for the CDR3 is TGTGCCAGCAGCGTCGGGACTCACTCCTACGAGCAGTACTTC.

The rearrangement links TRBV7-8 to TRBJ2-5; 8 bases match TRBD2. The CDR3 runs to 16 residues. Germline CDR1 SGHVS, CDR2 FQNEAQ. After removal of 3 bases from V and 5 bases from J, the junction contained 11 bases not matched to a gene. CDR3 loop: CASSFAGTRIWETQYF. DNA for the CDR3: TGTGCCAGCAGCTTTGCCGGGACTAGAATTTGGGAGACCCAGTACTTC.

This clone was seen more than once but under ten times. The gene calls are TRBV10-3 and TRBJ1-5; 8 nucleotides line up with TRBD1. J lost 5 bases, V lost 6 bases, and 3 bases had no gene match. The CDR3 loop spans 13 amino acids. Germline assignment: CDR1 ENHRY and CDR2 SYGVKD. The CDR3, as DNA: TGTGCCATCAGCGGACAGGGCGATCAGCCCCAGCATTTT. This encodes CAISGQGDQPQHF.

The chain has TRBV19 and TRBJ2-5; 7 positions agree with TRBD2. V lost 3 bases and J lost 3; bases outside the gene matches: 10. Germline V gene lookup returns CDR1 LNHDA and CDR2 SQIVND (reference sequence). This CDR3 has 16 residues. CDR3 coding DNA: TGTGCCAGTAGTATTGGGGGGGGACCAATGGAAGAGACCCAGTACTTC. It is translated as CASSIGGGPMEETQYF.

V usage is TRBV18 and J usage is TRBJ1-6; D unresolved. With 2 bases removed from V and 8 bases from J, the gap between germline ends came to 13 bases. Per the germline V gene, CDR1 is KGHSH and CDR2 is LQKENI. CDR3 length: 15 amino acids. CDR3 DNA sequence: TGTGCCAGCTCACCAGGTCTCACAGCCTATTCACCCCTCCACTTT. Residues: CASSPGLTAYSPLHF.

The chain's CDR3 is CASSQAGARYTF. The CDR3 DNA reads as TGTGCCAGCAGCCAAGCAGGGGCACGCTACACCTTC. This rearrangement joins TRBV14 to TRBJ1-2; D is possibly TRBD1 (6 bases). Trimming took 1 base from V and 9 from J, leaving 9 bases between them. Germline loops: CDR1 SGHDN, CDR2 FVKESK. The CDR3 has 12 amino acids.

The chain has TRBV5-1 and TRBJ1-1; weak D call: TRBD1 (5 bases). CDR1 is SGHRS and CDR2 is YFSETQ in the germline V gene. The germline V and J ends were trimmed by 5 bases and 4 bases, with 15 bases remaining between them. This CDR3 comprises 14 residues. The CDR3 here is CASRASSGATEAFF. The CDR3 DNA reads as TGCGCCAGCAGAGCCTCCAGCGGGGCCACTGAAGCTTTCTTT.

The count of this clone is one. The rearrangement joins TRBV15 to TRBJ1-1; D ambiguous. Germline V gives CDR1 LNHNV, CDR2 YYDKDF (reference sequence). V shed 0 bases and J shed 6 bases, with 14 bases lying between them. The CDR3 loop spans 15 amino acids. The CDR3 DNA reads TGTGCCACCAGCAGAGATTGGGCGCCACTCTCTGAAGCTTTCTTT. Its protein is CATSRDWAPLSEAFF. Drawing the rest from reference TRBV15 and TRBJ1-1, the complete variable domain is DAMVIQNPRYQVTQFGKPVTLSCSQTLNHNVMYWYQQKSSQAPKLLFHYYDKDFNNEADTPDNFQSRRPNTSFCFLDIRSPGLGDTAMYLCATSRDWAPLSEAFFGQGTRLTVV.

V gene TRBV19 combines with J gene TRBJ1-3; D is perhaps TRBD1 (5 bases). This CDR3 is built from 14 residues. CDR1 is LNHDA, CDR2 SQIVND, per germline (reference sequence). Trimming took 3 bases from V and 4 from J, leaving 10 bases between them. DNA of the CDR3: TGTGCCAGTAGTATGCGCGGGGCAGGAAACACCATATATTTT. Protein product: CASSMRGAGNTIYF.

The rearrangement joins TRBV24-1 to TRBJ2-1, with 9 bases fitting TRBD1. Germline assignment: CDR1 KGHDR and CDR2 SFDVKD. Losses at the gene ends were 5 bases for V and 1 base for J; bases not matched to a gene: 8. The CDR3 is 17 amino acids. The DNA for the CDR3 is TGTGCCACCAGTGCCACACAGGGGGCGCGTTCCTACAATGAGCAGTTCTTC. Its protein is CATSATQGARSYNEQFF.

V gene TRBV6-6 combines with J gene TRBJ1-5, with D possibly matching TRBD1 (5 bases). The CDR3 covers 15 residues. Between the trimmed V and J ends, which lost 0 bases and 2 bases, there was a span of 8 bases. Germline assignment: CDR1 MNHNY and CDR2 SVGAGI (reference sequence). CDR3 nucleotides: TGTGCCAGCAGTTACTCGGGAGGGGGCAATCAGCCCCAGCATTTT. Translation: CASSYSGGGNQPQHF.

This chain connects TRBV28 to TRBJ1-1; weak D call: TRBD1 (5 bases). The V end was cut by 1 base, the J end by 0 bases, with 12 bases between. CDR3 length: 16 residues. Germline V gene lookup returns CDR1 MDHEN and CDR2 SYDVKM. The CDR3 spells CASSLYWQGMNTEAFF. CDR3 DNA sequence: TGTGCCAGCAGTTTATACTGGCAGGGAATGAACACTGAAGCTTTCTTT.

The rearrangement joins TRBV2 to TRBJ2-7; 9 bases match TRBD2. Germline assignment: CDR1 SNHLY and CDR2 FYNNEI. The CDR3 runs to 14 residues. V lost 6 bases and J lost 2; bases outside the gene matches: 5. In DNA, the CDR3 is TGTGCCAGCAGCTTGCTAGCGGGACCCTACGAGCAGTACTTC. Translation gives CASSLLAGPYEQYF.

The chain recombines TRBV25-1 with TRBJ1-4, with D unresolved. CDR3 length: 16 residues. With 5 bases removed from V and 7 bases from J, the gap between germline ends came to 20 bases. In germline, CDR1 is MGHDK, CDR2 SYGVNS. The CDR3 DNA reads as TGTGCCAGCAGTCCCCGGTCCGGGTGGGCGGGTGAAAAACTGTTTTTT. Protein product: CASSPRSGWAGEKLFF.

V usage is TRBV6-6 and J usage is TRBJ2-7, with 7 bases that match TRBD1. With V trimmed by 2 bases and J by 6 bases, 10 bases remained unmatched. The CDR3 has 15 amino acids. Germline CDR1 and CDR2: MNHNY and SVGAGI (reference sequence). CDR3 nucleotides: TGTGCCAGCAGTTACCTTGCGACAGGGCTTGCCGAGCAGTACTTC. Translated: CASSYLATGLAEQYF.

The CDR3 reads CASSFGGTALYEQYF. The CDR3 DNA sequence: TGTGCCAGCAGTTTCGGGGGGACCGCCCTCTACGAGCAGTACTTC. The chain joins TRBV28 to TRBJ2-7; 7 positions match TRBD2. Germline-derived CDR1 and CDR2 are MDHEN and SYDVKM. The CDR3 length is 15 residues. Unmatched junction bases numbered 8, after V lost 3 bases and J lost 3 bases.

The sample holds one count of this clone. This chain uses TRBV6-2 or TRBV6-3 with TRBJ2-5; 10 bases line up with TRBD2. Germline CDR1 and CDR2: MNHEY and SVGEGT. The J segment lost 5 bases and the V segment lost 4 bases, leaving 10 bases of the junction unmatched. This CDR3 spans 16 amino acids. The CDR3 DNA reads TGTGCCAGCAGTTTCCACAGCGGGGGGGCCGTGGAGACCCAGTACTTC. Amino acids: CASSFHSGGAVETQYF.